One sample yielded the 11 T cell receptor beta chains listed below, sequenced in a study of OX40 agonist ivuxolimab in advanced cancers. Generated by immunoSEQ multiplex PCR, the TCRdb table keeps only in-frame clones and is missing some. Counted here are 53,000 or so clones, 60% to 80% occurring once; the ten biggest clones make up less than 2.5%. The input for sequencing was CD4+ or CD8+ T cells sorted from blood, taken in a trial of the OX40 agonist ivuxolimab. Receptor source: an adult with an advanced solid tumor such as melanoma, head and neck, liver or kidney cancer.

This clone appeared once. V gene TRBV7-2 combines with J gene TRBJ2-2; no definite D call. V was pared by 1 base and J by 8 bases, with 11 bases between. Germline V gives CDR1 SGHTA, CDR2 FQGNSA. The CDR3 spans 14 residues. The CDR3 DNA reads as TGTGCCAGCAGCTTAGGGCCCCAATGGGGGGAGCTGTTTTTT. Translation: CASSLGPQWGELFF. The variable domain in full, with the rest retrieved from reference TRBV7-2 and TRBJ2-2, is GAGVSQSPSNKVTEKGKDVELRCDPISGHTALYWYRQSLGQGLEFLIYFQGNSAPDKSGLPSDRFSAERTGGSVSTLTIQRTQQEDSAVYLCASSLGPQWGELFFGEGSRLTVL.

This sequence joins TRBV5-5 and TRBJ1-5; D not resolved. Germline CDR1 reads SGHKS; CDR2 reads YYEKEE (reference sequence). The CDR3 runs 14 residues. Trimming stripped 0 bases from V and 7 bases from J, with 11 bases between. CDR3 nucleotide sequence: TGTGCCAGCAGCTTGGGTCCAGCCGGGCAGCCCCAGCATTTT. Translation gives CASSLGPAGQPQHF. The full variable domain, with the rest looked up from reference TRBV5-5 and TRBJ1-5, is DAGVTQSPTHLIKTRGQQVTLRCSPISGHKSVSWYQQVLGQGPQFIFQYYEKEERGRGNFPDRFSARQFPNYSSELNVNALLLGDSALYLCASSLGPAGQPQHFGDGTRLSIL.

In its sample, this clone was seen once. This chain links TRBV11-3 with TRBJ2-2; D not certain. Trimming stripped 4 bases from V and 4 bases from J, with 19 bases between. CDR1 SGHNT and CDR2 YENEEA come from the germline V gene. The CDR3 totals 17 residues. The CDR3 is CASSSRLGPATTGELFF. For the CDR3, the DNA is TGTGCCAGCAGCTCTCGTCTGGGCCCAGCGACCACCGGGGAGCTGTTTTTT.

This chain links TRBV2 with TRBJ2-5; D is tentatively TRBD1 or TRBD2 (6 bases each). The CDR3 runs to 15 residues. Germline V gene lookup returns CDR1 SNHLY and CDR2 FYNNEI. The germline V and J ends were trimmed by 2 bases and 5 bases, with 15 bases remaining between them. The CDR3 loop reads CASSERAVGGETQYF. CDR3 coding DNA: TGTGCCAGCAGTGAAAGGGCAGTGGGGGGCGAGACCCAGTACTTC.

The V call is TRBV28, the J call TRBJ2-1, with 12 positions matching TRBD2. This CDR3 region has 14 residues. Looked up from germline, CDR1 is MDHEN and CDR2 is SYDVKM. Germline trimming cut 8 bases from V and 13 bases from J; bases unmatched to any gene: 12. CDR3 residues: CASLIGLAGGPQFF. The CDR3 DNA sequence: TGTGCCAGCCTTATCGGGCTAGCGGGAGGGCCCCAGTTCTTC.

The V call is TRBV28, the J call TRBJ1-2; maybe TRBD1 (5 bases). V was shortened by 3 bases and J by 4 bases, with 21 bases between the two germline ends. Germline CDR1 and CDR2: MDHEN and SYDVKM. CDR3 size: 17 residues. CDR3 DNA: TGTGCCAGCAGTTTGTCCGGGACCGGAATGAAGGGCTATGGCTACACCTTC. Protein product: CASSLSGTGMKGYGYTF.

The rearrangement uses TRBV9 and TRBJ1-4; maybe TRBD1 (5 bases). This CDR3 is 17 amino acids long. Trimming took 4 bases from V and 5 from J, leaving 21 bases between them. CDR1 and CDR2 (germline): SGDLS, YYNGEE. The CDR3 spells CASSPTGTRRINEKLFF. In nucleotides, the CDR3 is TGTGCCAGCAGCCCCACCGGGACCCGGAGGATAAATGAAAAACTGTTTTTT.

The chain couples TRBV27 to TRBJ2-1; 7 bases fit TRBD2. Looked up from germline, CDR1 is MNHEY and CDR2 is SMNVEV (reference sequence). J lost 7 bases, V lost 3 bases, and 6 bases had no gene match. This CDR3 region has 14 residues. CDR3 residues: CASSFQGSGNEQFF. In DNA form, the CDR3 reads TGTGCCAGCAGTTTTCAAGGTAGCGGGAATGAGCAGTTCTTC.

This chain joins TRBV5-1 and TRBJ1-2; D remains unclear. The germline V gene encodes CDR1 SGHRS and CDR2 YFSETQ. V lost 0 bases and J 5 bases, leaving 5 bases between the germline ends. CDR3 size: 12 residues. The CDR3 DNA sequence: TGCGCCAGCAGCTTGGAACAGTATGGCTACACCTTC. Amino acid sequence: CASSLEQYGYTF.

Concerning this clone: This sample includes further DNA sequences coding for the same CDR3. J is TRBJ2-7 and V is TRBV5-5; 7 bases agree with TRBD1. This CDR3 is 13 amino acids long. V lost 1 base to trimming and J lost 3 bases; unmatched junction nucleotides: 1. Germline CDR1 reads SGHKS; CDR2 reads YYEKEE (reference sequence). The CDR3 sequence: CASSLQGDYEQYF. For the CDR3, the DNA is TGTGCCAGCAGCTTGCAGGGGGACTACGAGCAGTACTTC.

The V gene is TRBV4-1, the J gene TRBJ2-1; no reliable D call. V shed 0 bases and J shed 2 bases, with 11 bases lying between them. Germline CDR1 is MGHRA and CDR2 is YSYEKL. The CDR3 loop spans 16 amino acids. In DNA, the CDR3 is TGCGCCAGCAGCCAAGAAGGCCAGAATACCTACAATGAGCAGTTCTTC. It is translated as CASSQEGQNTYNEQFF.